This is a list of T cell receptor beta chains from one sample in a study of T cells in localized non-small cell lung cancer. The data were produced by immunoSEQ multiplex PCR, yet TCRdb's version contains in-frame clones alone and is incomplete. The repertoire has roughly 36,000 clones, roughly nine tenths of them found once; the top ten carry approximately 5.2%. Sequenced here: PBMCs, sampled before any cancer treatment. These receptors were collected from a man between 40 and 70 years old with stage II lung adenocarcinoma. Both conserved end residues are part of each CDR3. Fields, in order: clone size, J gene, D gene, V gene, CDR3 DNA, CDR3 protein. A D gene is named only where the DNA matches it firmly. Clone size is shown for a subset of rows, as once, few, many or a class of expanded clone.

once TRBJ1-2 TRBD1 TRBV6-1 TGTGCCAGCAGTGAAGACTTCTCGGGACAGCCGTATGGCTACACCTTC CASSEDFSGQPYGYTF
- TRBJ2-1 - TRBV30 TGTGCCTGGAGTGTACGAGCATTTGAGCAGTTCTTC CAWSVRAFEQFF
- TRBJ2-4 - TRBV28 TGTGCCAGCAGTTTAACAACGGGCTTCGGAGGAAACATTCAGTACTTC CASSLTTGFGGNIQYF
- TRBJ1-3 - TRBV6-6 TGTGCCAGCAGTCCCTGGGACGTGAGAAACACCATATATTTT CASSPWDVRNTIYF
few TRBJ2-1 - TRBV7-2 TGTGCCAGCAGCTCTGAACTATACAATGAGCAGTTCTTC CASSSELYNEQFF
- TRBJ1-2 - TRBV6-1 TGTGCCAGCAGTGAAGAAGTCTACACCTTC CASSEEVYTF
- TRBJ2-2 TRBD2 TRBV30 TGTGCCTGGACTAGCGGGAGTGCCGGGGAGCTGTTTTTT CAWTSGSAGELFF
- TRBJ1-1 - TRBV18 TGTGCCAGCTCACCAAGCGGGACACTGAACACTGAAGCTTTCTTT CASSPSGTLNTEAFF
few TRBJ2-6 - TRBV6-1 TGTGCCAGCAGTGAAGCGCAACGGACTGCAGCACCTGGGGCCAACGTCCTGACTTTC CASSEAQRTAAPGANVLTF
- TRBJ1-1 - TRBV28 TGTGCCAGCAGTTTACACAGTCAGAACACTGAAGCTTTCTTT CASSLHSQNTEAFF
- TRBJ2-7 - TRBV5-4 TGTGCCAGCAGCCTGAGTACAGACTACGAGCAGTACTTC CASSLSTDYEQYF
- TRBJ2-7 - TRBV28 TGTGCCAGCAGTCCCCCTTGGCACGAGCAGTACTTC CASSPPWHEQYF
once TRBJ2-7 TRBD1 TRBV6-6 TGTGCCAGCATCGCGCCAGGGGGCGCGAGGCGGCAGTACTTC CASIAPGGARRQYF
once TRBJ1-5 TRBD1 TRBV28 TGTGCCAGCAGCCCTAGACAGGGGCGAAATCAGCCCCAGCATTTT CASSPRQGRNQPQHF
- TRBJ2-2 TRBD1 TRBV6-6 TGTGCCAGCAGTCACGCGACAGGGGGGGCCGGGGAGCTGTTTTTT CASSHATGGAGELFF
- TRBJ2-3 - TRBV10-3 TGTGCCATCAGCCCCCAAGATACGCAGTATTTT CAISPQDTQYF
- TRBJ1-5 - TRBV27 TGTGCCAGCAGTTTTGGCGGGAGCAATCAGCCCCAGCATTTT CASSFGGSNQPQHF
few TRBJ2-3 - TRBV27 TGTGCCAGCGGGCCACAGGATTCCACAGATACGCAGTATTTT CASGPQDSTDTQYF
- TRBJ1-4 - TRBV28 TGTGCCAGCAGTCGTGTTGCGGCAGGGGAAGAAAAACTGTTTTTT CASSRVAAGEEKLFF
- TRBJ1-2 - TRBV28 TGTGCCAGCAGGGTAAGGGACTCCACCGACTATGGCTACACCTTC CASRVRDSTDYGYTF
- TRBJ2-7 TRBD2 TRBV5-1 TGCGCCAGCAGTTCACGGACTAGCGGGAGTTCCTCCTACGAGCAGTACTTC CASSSRTSGSSSYEQYF
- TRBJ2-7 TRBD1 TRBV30 TGTGCCTGGAGTGGGATGGGCAGGGGGCGCTCGGACGAGCAGTACTTC CAWSGMGRGRSDEQYF
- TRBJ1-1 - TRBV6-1 TGTGCCAGCAGTGACCCACAGTTCTCTTGGGGGACTGAAGCTTTCTTT CASSDPQFSWGTEAFF
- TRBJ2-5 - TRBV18 TGTGCCAGCTCCAGACGCGCGGAGACCCAGTACTTC CASSRRAETQYF
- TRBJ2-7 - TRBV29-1 TGCAGCGTTACCCTCGGAGGGGCTACGCCGCGCTACGAGCAGTACTTC CSVTLGGATPRYEQYF
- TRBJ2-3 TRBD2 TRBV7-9 TGTGCCAGCAGCCGTGGGACTAGCGGGAGAGGCCGCACAGATACGCAGTATTTT CASSRGTSGRGRTDTQYF
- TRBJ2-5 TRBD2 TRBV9 TGTGCCAGCAGCGTAGATAGCGGGAGCCGTAGGGAGACCCAGTACTTC CASSVDSGSRRETQYF
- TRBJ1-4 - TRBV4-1 TGCGCCAGCACCCACCCGGGAGCAACTAATGAAAAACTGTTTTTT CASTHPGATNEKLFF
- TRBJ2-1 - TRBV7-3 TGTGCCAGCAGCTTAGGGACAATCAATGAGCAGTTCTTC CASSLGTINEQFF
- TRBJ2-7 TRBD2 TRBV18 TGTGCCAGCTCACCACAGGGGACTAGCGGGAGTGATCGGTCCTACGAGCAGTACTTC CASSPQGTSGSDRSYEQYF
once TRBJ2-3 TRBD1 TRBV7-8 TGTGCCAGCAGCATCCGGACAGGGGGCTGGCGGACAGATACGCAGTATTTT CASSIRTGGWRTDTQYF
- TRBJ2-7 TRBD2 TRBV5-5 TGTGCCAGCGGACTTAGACTAGCGGCCCCCTACGAGCAGTACTTC CASGLRLAAPYEQYF
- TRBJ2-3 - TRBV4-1 TGCGCCAGCGGCTACAGGGCAGACACAGATACGCAGTATTTT CASGYRADTDTQYF
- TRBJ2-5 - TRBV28 TGTGCCAGCGGGGGGGGCAAAGAGACCCAGTACTTC CASGGGKETQYF
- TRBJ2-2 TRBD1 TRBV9 TGTGCCACCGGACAGGGGGCGAACACCGGGGAGCTGTTTTTT CATGQGANTGELFF
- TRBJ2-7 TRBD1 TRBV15 TGTGCCACCAGGCATGAACAGGGGATCTACGAGCAGTACTTC CATRHEQGIYEQYF
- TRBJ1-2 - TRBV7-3 TGTGCCAGCAGCTACATACAGGGTCTTTATGGCTACACCTTC CASSYIQGLYGYTF
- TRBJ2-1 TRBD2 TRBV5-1 TGCGCCAGCAGCTCAGCCGGGGGGTACAATGAGCAGTTCTTC CASSSAGGYNEQFF
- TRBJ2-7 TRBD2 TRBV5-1 TGCGCCAGCAGCACAGGCCCGGGGGCTAGCGGGATCTCCTACGAGCAGTACTTC CASSTGPGASGISYEQYF
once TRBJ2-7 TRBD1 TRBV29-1 TGCAGCGCATGGACAGGATCCTACGAGCAGTACTTC CSAWTGSYEQYF
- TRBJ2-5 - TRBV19 TGTGCCAGTATATTTCCCGGTGGGGGCTGGTGGGAGACCCAGTACTTC CASIFPGGGWWETQYF
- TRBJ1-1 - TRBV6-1 TGTGCCAGCAGTGAAGCGCTTCGGGACAAAGCTTTCTTT CASSEALRDKAFF
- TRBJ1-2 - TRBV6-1 TGTGCCAGCAGTGCGGGGACAAATTATCGCGGCTACACCTTC CASSAGTNYRGYTF
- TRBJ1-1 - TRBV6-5 TGTGCCAGCAGTTTCACAACAGGGCGCACTGAAGCTTTCTTT CASSFTTGRTEAFF
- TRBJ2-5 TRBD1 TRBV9 TGTGCCAGCAGCGTTGCGGGACAGGGGGCGCGAGGGGAGACCCAGTACTTC CASSVAGQGARGETQYF
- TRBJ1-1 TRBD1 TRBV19 TGTGCCAGTAGTCCTCGGGACAGGGGAGTAACTTTCTTT CASSPRDRGVTFF
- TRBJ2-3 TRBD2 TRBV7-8 TGTGCCAGCAGCTTAGTAAGCGGGAGGGCCGTAGATACGCAGTATTTT CASSLVSGRAVDTQYF
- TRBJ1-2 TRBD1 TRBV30 TGTGCCTGGAACGGACAGGCGAACTATGGCTACACCTTC CAWNGQANYGYTF
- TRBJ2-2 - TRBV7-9 TGTGCCAGCAGCTACATGGGCAACACCGGGGAGCTGTTTTTT CASSYMGNTGELFF
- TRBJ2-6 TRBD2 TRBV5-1 TGCGCCAGCAGCCATAACGGGGGGGCTGGGGCCAACGTCCTGACTTTC CASSHNGGAGANVLTF
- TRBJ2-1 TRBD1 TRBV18 TGTGCCAGCTCACCAGGGACAGGGGCCAGGGGTGAGCAGTTCTTC CASSPGTGARGEQFF
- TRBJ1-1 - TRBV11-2 TGTGCCAGCAGCTTAGATCGTAAGGGAAAAGCTTTCTTT CASSLDRKGKAFF